This section outlines one T cell receptor beta chain sequence together with its context. Antigen unknown. This sample is drawn from a study of cytomegalovirus exposure and HLA in healthy donors. Study conclusions and caveats: A cluster of highly shared sequence variants was likely a sequencing artifact.

The PCR was carried out with 60 Vbeta primers and 13 Jbeta primers. Under the authors' procedure: Later reanalysis found 70 million to 95 million unique TCR beta chains, about 11 million of them shared. Libraries were prepared by immunoSEQ multiplex PCR; TCRdb keeps only in-frame clonotypes and omits some of them. V, J and clone size were drawn from that table, and D and trimming were deduced from the DNA. The table has 85,000 to 100,000 clones, over 75% seen once; the top ten hold 1.2%. The sequencing input was PBMCs. The clonotype was recovered from a girl aged 2-10 years in good health and CMV-seropositive.

The CDR3 DNA reads as TGTGCCAGCAGCTTAGGTCACGGGAGGTCCTACGAGCAGTACTTC. This gives the protein CASSLGHGRSYEQYF. The chain carries TRBV7-2 and TRBJ2-7, with 7 bases fitting TRBD2. In germline, CDR1 is SGHTA, CDR2 FQGNSA. The J segment lost 1 base and the V segment lost 1 base, leaving 4 bases of the junction unmatched. This CDR3 is 15 amino acids long.